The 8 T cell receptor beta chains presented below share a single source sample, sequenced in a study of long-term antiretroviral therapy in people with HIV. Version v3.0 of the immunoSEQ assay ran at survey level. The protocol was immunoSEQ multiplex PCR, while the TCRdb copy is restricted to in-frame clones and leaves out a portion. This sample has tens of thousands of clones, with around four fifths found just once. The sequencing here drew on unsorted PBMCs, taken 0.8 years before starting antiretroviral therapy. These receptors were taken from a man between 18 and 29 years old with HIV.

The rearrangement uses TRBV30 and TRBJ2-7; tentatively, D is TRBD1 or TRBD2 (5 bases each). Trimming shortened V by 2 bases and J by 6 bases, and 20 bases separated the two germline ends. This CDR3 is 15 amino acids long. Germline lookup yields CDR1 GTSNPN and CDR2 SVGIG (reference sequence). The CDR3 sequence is CAWSPGTKIGSEQYF. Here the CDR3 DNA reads TGTGCCTGGAGTCCCGGGACGAAGATTGGATCCGAGCAGTACTTC.

Here the CDR3 DNA reads TGTGCCAGCAGTTACTCCAGGGGCGCCGCTGAAGCTTTCTTT. Its protein product is CASSYSRGAAEAFF. The J gene is TRBJ1-1, the V gene TRBV6-6; D perhaps matches TRBD1 (6 bases). Germline V gene data show CDR1 as MNHNY and CDR2 as SVGAGI (reference sequence). V shed 0 bases and J shed 6 bases, with 11 bases lying between them. This CDR3 contains 14 residues.

The CDR3: CASSIVAGPSTDTQYF. The CDR3 nucleotides read TGTGCCAGTAGTATAGTGGCGGGCCCGAGCACAGATACGCAGTATTTT. J is TRBJ2-3 and V is TRBV19; tentatively, D is TRBD2 (5 bases). This CDR3 contains 16 residues. From germline, CDR1 is LNHDA and CDR2 SQIVND (reference sequence). V was shortened by 1 base and J by 0 bases, with 11 bases between the two germline ends.

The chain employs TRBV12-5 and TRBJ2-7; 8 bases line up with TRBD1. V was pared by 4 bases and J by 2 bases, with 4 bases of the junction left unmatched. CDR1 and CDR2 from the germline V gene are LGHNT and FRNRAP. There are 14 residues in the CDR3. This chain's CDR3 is CASGSRTGPYEQYF. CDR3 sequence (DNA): TGTGCTAGTGGTTCGAGGACAGGGCCCTACGAGCAGTACTTC.

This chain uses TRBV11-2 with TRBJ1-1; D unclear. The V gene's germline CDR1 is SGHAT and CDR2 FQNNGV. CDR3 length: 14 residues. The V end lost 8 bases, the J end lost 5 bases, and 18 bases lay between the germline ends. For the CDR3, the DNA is TGTGCCAGCCTAAACAGAAGGATGGGTACTGAAGCTTTCTTT. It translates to CASLNRRMGTEAFF.

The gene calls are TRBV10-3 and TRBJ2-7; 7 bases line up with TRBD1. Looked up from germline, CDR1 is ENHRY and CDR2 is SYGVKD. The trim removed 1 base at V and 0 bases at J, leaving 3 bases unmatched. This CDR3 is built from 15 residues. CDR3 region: CAISEYDRDSYEQYF. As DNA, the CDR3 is TGTGCCATCAGTGAGTACGACAGGGACTCCTACGAGCAGTACTTC.

In DNA form, the CDR3 reads TGCAGCATGCGGACAGGGGGGGACACCGGGGAGCTGTTTTTT. Residues: CSMRTGGDTGELFF. The rearrangement links TRBV29-1 to TRBJ2-2, with TRBD1 matching 10 bases. Germline V gene sequence: CDR1 SQVTM, CDR2 ANQGSEA. With V trimmed by 8 bases and J by 3 bases, 6 bases remained unmatched. This CDR3 contains 14 residues.

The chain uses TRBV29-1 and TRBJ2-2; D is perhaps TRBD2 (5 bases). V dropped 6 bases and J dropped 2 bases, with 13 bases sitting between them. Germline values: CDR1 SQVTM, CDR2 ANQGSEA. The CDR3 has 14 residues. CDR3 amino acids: CSVSWAGNTGELFF. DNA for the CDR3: TGCAGCGTCAGTTGGGCGGGCAACACCGGGGAGCTGTTTTTT.